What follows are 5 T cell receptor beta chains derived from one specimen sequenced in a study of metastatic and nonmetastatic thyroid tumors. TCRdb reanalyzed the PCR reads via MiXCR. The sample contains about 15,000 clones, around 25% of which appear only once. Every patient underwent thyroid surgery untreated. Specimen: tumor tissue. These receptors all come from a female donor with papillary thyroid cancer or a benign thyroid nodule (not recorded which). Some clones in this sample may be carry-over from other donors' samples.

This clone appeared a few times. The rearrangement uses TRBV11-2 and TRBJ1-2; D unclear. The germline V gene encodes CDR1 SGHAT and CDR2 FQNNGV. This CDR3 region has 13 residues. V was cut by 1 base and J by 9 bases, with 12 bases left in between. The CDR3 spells CASSLAWFGCYTF. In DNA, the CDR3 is TGTGCCAGCAGCTTAGCATGGTTCGGTTGCTACACCTTC.

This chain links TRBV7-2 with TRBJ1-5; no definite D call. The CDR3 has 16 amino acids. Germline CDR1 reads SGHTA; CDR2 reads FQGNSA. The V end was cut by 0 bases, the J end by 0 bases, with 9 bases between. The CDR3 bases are TGTGCCAGCAGCTTAGCGGGTCCGAATAGCAATCAGCCCCAGCATTTT. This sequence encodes CASSLAGPNSNQPQHF.

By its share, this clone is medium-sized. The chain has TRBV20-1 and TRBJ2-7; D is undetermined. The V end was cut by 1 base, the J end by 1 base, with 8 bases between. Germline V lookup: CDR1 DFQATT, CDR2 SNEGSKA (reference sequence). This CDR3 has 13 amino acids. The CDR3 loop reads CSARVDPSYEQYF. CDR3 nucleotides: TGCAGTGCTAGAGTAGATCCATCCTACGAGCAGTACTTC.

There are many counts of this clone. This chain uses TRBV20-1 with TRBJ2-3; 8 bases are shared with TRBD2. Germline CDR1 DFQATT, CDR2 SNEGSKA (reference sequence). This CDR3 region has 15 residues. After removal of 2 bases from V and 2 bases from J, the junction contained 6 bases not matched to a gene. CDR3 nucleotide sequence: TGCAGTGCTAGACAACGGGAGGGCCACACAGATACGCAGTATTTT. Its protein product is CSARQREGHTDTQYF.

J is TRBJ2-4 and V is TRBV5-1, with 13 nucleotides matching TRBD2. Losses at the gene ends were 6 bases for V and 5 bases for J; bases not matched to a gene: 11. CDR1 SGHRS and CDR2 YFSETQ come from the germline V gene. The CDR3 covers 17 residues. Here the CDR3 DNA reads TGCGCCAGCACCGGACTAGCGGGAGCCTTTAGCCAAAACATTCAGTACTTC. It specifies CASTGLAGAFSQNIQYF.